The sequence of this T cell receptor beta chain was determined in a study of blood T cells in healthy people across ages. Findings and caveats of the study: The fall in TCR beta diversity per million T cells was roughly linear with age.

The germline gives CDR1 MNHEY, CDR2 SVGAGI. The CDR3 length is 15 residues. Comment on this clonotype: The antigen remains unidentified.

A second PCR, run for about 7 to 12 cycles, used a sample-barcoded 5' primer plus a J-beta primer mix. TCRdb re-analysed the 5' RACE reads in MiXCR, keeping a single row per CDR3 protein. The data contain hundreds of thousands of distinct CDR3 sequences, about 61% of them singletons. Sequenced material: blood. The source of this sequence is a man aged 35 to 55 in good health. This sequence joins TRBV6-5 and TRBJ2-4, with 8 bases fitting TRBD2. The last part of the DNA fits TRBJ2-5 better; the J call may be wrong. This CDR3 reads CASSTSMGTSGTQYF. The CDR3, as DNA: TGTGCCAGCAGCACCAGCATGGGAACTAGCGGGACCCAGTACTTC.